These 7 T cell receptor beta chains were all obtained from the same sample, sequenced in a study of blood T cell repertoires in COVID-19. The repertoire was sequenced with immunoSEQ multiplex PCR; TCRdb's copy has only in-frame clones and lacks some. In the table there are some 95,000 clones, 75% to 90% of which are singletons. The specimen was peripheral blood. The receptors come from a man older than 75 with active or convalescent COVID-19.

This clone was seen a handful of times. The chain uses TRBV7-9 and TRBJ1-3; 9 nucleotides line up with TRBD1. V was clipped by 8 bases and J by 4 bases; unmatched bases: 9. This CDR3 is 15 amino acids long. The germline V gene has CDR1 SEHNR and CDR2 FQNEAQ (reference sequence). DNA of the CDR3: TGTGCCAGCGGAATACAGGGGGCGCCCGGAAACACCATATATTTT. Translation: CASGIQGAPGNTIYF. Filled out from reference TRBV7-9 and TRBJ1-3, the complete variable domain reads DTGVSQNPRHKITKRGQNVTFRCDPISEHNRLYWYRQTLGQGPEFLTYFQNEAQLEKSRLLSDRFSAERPKGSFSTLEIQRTEQGDSAMYLCASGIQGAPGNTIYFGEGSWLTVV.

This chain connects TRBV7-2 to TRBJ2-7; 8 bases are shared with TRBD1. With V trimmed by 7 bases and J by 7 bases, 15 bases remained unmatched. This CDR3 is 15 amino acids long. Germline V gene data show CDR1 as SGHTA and CDR2 as FQGNSA. CDR3 region: CASNAQGAGSREQYF. The CDR3 DNA follows: TGTGCCAGCAACGCTCAGGGGGCCGGTTCTCGAGAGCAGTACTTC.

The chain recombines TRBV9 with TRBJ1-5; no reliable D call. This CDR3 has 15 amino acids. In germline, CDR1 is SGDLS, CDR2 YYNGEE. Trimming removed 0 bases at V and 8 bases at J, with 15 bases between. The CDR3 spells CASSVAAGLGEPQHF. The CDR3 bases are TGTGCCAGCAGCGTAGCTGCAGGCCTCGGGGAGCCCCAGCATTTT. Full variable domain (missing parts from reference TRBV9 and TRBJ1-5): DSGVTQTPKHLITATGQRVTLRCSPRSGDLSVYWYQQSLDQGLQFLIQYYNGEERAKGNILERFSAQQFPDLHSELNLSSLELGDSALYFCASSVAAGLGEPQHFGDGTRLSIL.

This chain joins TRBV28 and TRBJ1-2; D is unclear. Germline values: CDR1 MDHEN, CDR2 SYDVKM. This CDR3 spans 12 amino acids. V gave up 2 bases and J gave up 5 bases, with 6 bases separating them. CDR3 in DNA: TGTGCCAGCAGTTTAAATCGGTATGGCTACACCTTC. It yields the protein CASSLNRYGYTF.

This chain's CDR3 is CASSPGLEEQYF. The CDR3 nucleotides read TGCGCCAGCAGCCCCGGACTAGAGGAGCAGTATTTT. The chain uses TRBV4-3 and TRBJ2-3, with 7 bases that match TRBD2. Unmatched junction bases numbered 6, after V lost 4 bases and J lost 11 bases. CDR1 and CDR2 (germline): LGHNA, YSLEER. The CDR3 is 12 amino acids.

The table lists this clone with a count of one. This chain joins TRBV30 and TRBJ2-3, with 9 bases that match TRBD1. CDR3 size: 15 residues. J gave up 3 bases and V 3 bases, and 7 bases lay outside the gene matches. CDR1 and CDR2 (germline): GTSNPN, SVGIG (reference sequence). CDR3 in amino acids: CAWRQQGALTDTQYF. DNA for the CDR3: TGTGCCTGGAGACAACAGGGGGCGCTGACAGATACGCAGTATTTT.

This chain uses TRBV7-3 with TRBJ2-1, with 7 bases that match TRBD1. Germline V gene lookup returns CDR1 SGHTA and CDR2 FQGTGA. V shed 4 bases, J shed 8 bases, and the junction held 11 bases outside the gene matches. The CDR3 has 15 residues. CDR3 nucleotides: TGTGCCAGCAGCTCAACAGGGGCCCTACAATATGAGCAGTTCTTC. Translation gives CASSSTGALQYEQFF.